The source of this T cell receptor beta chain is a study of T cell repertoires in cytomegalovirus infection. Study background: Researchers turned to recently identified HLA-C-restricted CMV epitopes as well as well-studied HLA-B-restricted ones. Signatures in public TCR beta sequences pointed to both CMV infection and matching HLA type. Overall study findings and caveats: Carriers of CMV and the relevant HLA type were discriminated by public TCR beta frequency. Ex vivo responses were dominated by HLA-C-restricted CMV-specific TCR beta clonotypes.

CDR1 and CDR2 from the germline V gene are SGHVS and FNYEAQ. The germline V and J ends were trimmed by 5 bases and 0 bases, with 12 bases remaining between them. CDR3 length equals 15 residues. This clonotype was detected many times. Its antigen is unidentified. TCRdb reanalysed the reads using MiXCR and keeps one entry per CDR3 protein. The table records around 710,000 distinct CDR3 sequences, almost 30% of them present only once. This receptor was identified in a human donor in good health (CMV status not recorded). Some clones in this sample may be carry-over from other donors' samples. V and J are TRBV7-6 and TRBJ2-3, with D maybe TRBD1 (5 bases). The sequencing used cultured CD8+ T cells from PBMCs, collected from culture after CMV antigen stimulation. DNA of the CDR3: TGTGCCAGCAGCCCTTTCCCAGGGAGCACAGATACGCAGTATTTT. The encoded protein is CASSPFPGSTDTQYF.